Listed below are T cell receptor beta chains from one sample, sequenced in a study of OX40 agonist ivuxolimab in advanced cancers. Generated by immunoSEQ multiplex PCR, the TCRdb table keeps only in-frame clones and is missing some. The sample carries 68,000 or so clones, more than 85% recorded once. The source was CD4+ or CD8+ T cells sorted from blood, collected in a trial of the OX40 agonist ivuxolimab. The receptors were gathered from an adult with an advanced solid tumor such as melanoma, head and neck, liver or kidney cancer. CDR3s include the opening cysteine and the closing phenylalanine or tryptophan. A D gene is named only where the DNA matches it firmly. Expanded clones get a size class; other rows say once, few or many, or leave the size out.

clone size | J gene | V gene | D gene | CDR3 DNA | CDR3 protein
. | TRBJ2-5 | TRBV18 | . | TGTGCCAGCTCACCACCCTCTGGGGAGACCCAGTACTTC | CASSPPSGETQYF
. | TRBJ2-1 | TRBV9 | . | TGTGCCAGCAGCGTAGAGGCAGGGCAAGGTGAGCAGTTCTTC | CASSVEAGQGEQFF
once | TRBJ2-7 | TRBV20-1 | . | TGCAGTGCTACTCCTAGCTACGAGCAGTACTTT | CSATPSYEQYF
. | TRBJ1-2 | TRBV6-6 | . | TGTGCCAGCAGTTACTCGTCAGGAATCTATGGCTACACCTTC | CASSYSSGIYGYTF
. | TRBJ2-1 | TRBV5-1 | TRBD2 | TGCGCCAGCCACCCCCTGTCGTTAAGCGGGAGTAGCAATGAGCAGTTCTTC | CASHPLSLSGSSNEQFF
. | TRBJ1-5 | TRBV19 | . | TGTGCCAGTAGTATAGATCGGGAGCCTGGGAGCAATCAGCCCCAGCATTTT | CASSIDREPGSNQPQHF
. | TRBJ2-6 | TRBV28 | . | TGTGCCAGCAGTTTGCAGGGGCCTGGGGCCAACGTCCTGACTTTC | CASSLQGPGANVLTF
few | TRBJ1-1 | TRBV20-1 | . | TGCAGTGCTAGAGATGATCCTAAAGCTTTCTTT | CSARDDPKAFF
. | TRBJ1-5 | TRBV27 | . | TGTGCCAGCAGCTCCGGGCAGAGTAACTATCAGCCCCAGCATTTT | CASSSGQSNYQPQHF
. | TRBJ1-5 | TRBV30 | . | TGTGCCGATGATGGCAGGGAAGTAAGCAGCAATCAGCCCCAGCATTTT | CADDGREVSSNQPQHF
. | TRBJ2-3 | TRBV10-1 | . | TGCGCCAGCAGTGCGTTCGGGGAGGATACGCAGTATTTT | CASSAFGEDTQYF
. | TRBJ1-2 | TRBV19 | . | TGTGCCAGTAGCCAGGGAGACTATGGCTACACCTTC | CASSQGDYGYTF
. | TRBJ2-7 | TRBV5-6 | . | TGTGCCAGCAGCTCGTCCTGGGGGGGCTTTTACGAGCAGTACTTC | CASSSSWGGFYEQYF
. | TRBJ1-2 | TRBV9 | . | TGTGCCAGCAGCACCTCTGGGACCAACTATGGCTACACCTTC | CASSTSGTNYGYTF
. | TRBJ2-7 | TRBV27 | . | TGTGCCAGCAGTTTAACCCGGGACAGCGGGGAGCAGTACTTC | CASSLTRDSGEQYF
. | TRBJ2-3 | TRBV5-1 | . | TGCGCCAGCAGCTTGACGACCAGGGACACAGATACGCAGTATTTT | CASSLTTRDTDTQYF
. | TRBJ1-5 | TRBV30 | . | TGTGCCTGGACGAGGGGGGATCAGCCCCAGCATTTT | CAWTRGDQPQHF
. | TRBJ2-3 | TRBV6-1 | . | TGTGCCAGCAGTGTTTGGGCGGATACGCAGTATTTT | CASSVWADTQYF
. | TRBJ2-5 | TRBV29-1 | . | TGCAGCGTTGGAGCGGCCCAAGAGACCCAGTACTTC | CSVGAAQETQYF
. | TRBJ2-7 | TRBV14 | . | TGTGCCAGCGGGACTGGCCTTGCCTACGAGCAGTACTTC | CASGTGLAYEQYF
. | TRBJ1-5 | TRBV5-1 | . | TGCGCCAGCAGCTTAGGGGGTATTGGCAATCAGCCCCAGCATTTT | CASSLGGIGNQPQHF
once | TRBJ2-2 | TRBV9 | TRBD1 | TGTGCCAGCAGCGCCGGGACAGCCTCGAACACCGGGGAGCTGTTTTTT | CASSAGTASNTGELFF
few | TRBJ2-5 | TRBV20-1 | . | TGCAGTGCTAGTCTTCCAGAGACCCAGTACTTC | CSASLPETQYF
once | TRBJ1-3 | TRBV5-1 | . | TGCGCCAGCAGCAATCGGGACAAAGCGGTGATCGAAAACACCATATATTTT | CASSNRDKAVIENTIYF
. | TRBJ2-5 | TRBV5-4 | TRBD2 | TGTGCCAGCAGCTTGGCACCGGGACTAGTGGGGGAGACCCAGTACTTC | CASSLAPGLVGETQYF
. | TRBJ1-3 | TRBV11-2 | . | TGTGCCAGCAGCTTCCCCTCGAGCTACACCATATATTTT | CASSFPSSYTIYF
few | TRBJ2-1 | TRBV7-3 | . | TGTGCCAGCAGCCCTTACATAAACAATGAGCAGTTCTTC | CASSPYINNEQFF
. | TRBJ2-5 | TRBV7-9 | . | TGTGCCAGCAGCTCTCAGGGTCTAGCCGAGACCCAGTACTTC | CASSSQGLAETQYF